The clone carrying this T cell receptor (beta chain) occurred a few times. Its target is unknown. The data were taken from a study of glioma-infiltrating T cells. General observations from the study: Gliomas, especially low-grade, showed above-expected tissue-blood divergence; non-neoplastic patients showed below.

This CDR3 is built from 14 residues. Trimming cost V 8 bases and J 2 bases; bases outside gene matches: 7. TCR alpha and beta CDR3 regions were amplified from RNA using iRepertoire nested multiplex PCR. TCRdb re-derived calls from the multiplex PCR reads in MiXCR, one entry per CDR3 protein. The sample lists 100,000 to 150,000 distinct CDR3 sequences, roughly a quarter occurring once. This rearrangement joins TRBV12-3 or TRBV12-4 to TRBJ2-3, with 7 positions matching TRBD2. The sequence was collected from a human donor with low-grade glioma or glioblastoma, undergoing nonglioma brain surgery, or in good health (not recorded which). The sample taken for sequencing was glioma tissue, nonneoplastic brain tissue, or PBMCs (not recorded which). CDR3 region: CASCLAADTDTQYF. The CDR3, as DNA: TGTGCCAGCTGTCTAGCGGCCGACACAGATACGCAGTATTTT.